The rows below give T cell receptor beta chains drawn from one sample of a study of T-cell memory formation after mild COVID-19. TCRdb processed the 5' RACE reads anew with MiXCR; each CDR3 protein has one entry. The data hold roughly 120,000 distinct CDR3 sequences, with about 17% observed a single time. Sequenced: PBMCs or a T cell subset sorted from them (not recorded which). These TCRs come from an adult woman who had mild COVID-19 (a few samples of this study predate the infection). Cell type and time point are not known. The CDR3 runs from the conserved cysteine through the conserved F or W. The D gene is left open where the match is weak. Expanded clones get a size class; other rows say once, few or many, or leave the size out.

clone size	D gene	J gene	V gene	CDR3 protein	CDR3 DNA
few	TRBD2	TRBJ2-7	TRBV5-5	CASSLVAGAASEQYF	TGTGCCAGCAGCTTGGTAGCGGGAGCCGCCTCCGAGCAGTACTTC
few	TRBD2	TRBJ2-7	TRBV12-3/TRBV12-4	CASSHGEGPYEQYF	TGTGCCAGCTCCCACGGGGAGGGACCCTACGAGCAGTACTTC
many	-	TRBJ1-2	TRBV4-1	CASSQGPIGTGSDGYTF	TGCGCCAGCAGCCAAGGCCCCATCGGGACGGGGAGCGATGGCTACACCTTC
-	-	TRBJ2-7	TRBV7-8	CASSLGLGPTLVEQYF	TGTGCCAGCAGCTTAGGATTGGGCCCGACCCTGGTCGAGCAGTACTTC
-	-	TRBJ2-3	TRBV6-1	CASSDLSGADTQYF	TGTGCCAGCAGTGATCTGTCGGGAGCAGATACGCAGTATTTT
few	TRBD1	TRBJ1-6	TRBV20-1	CSADPGTAAKFFSYNSPLHF	TGCAGTGCCGACCCCGGGACAGCTGCTAAGTTCTTCTCCTATAATTCACCCCTCCACTTT
few	-	TRBJ2-7	TRBV6-6	CASSYAASPYEQYF	TGTGCCAGCAGTTACGCGGCGTCCCCCTACGAGCAGTACTTC
-	-	TRBJ2-7	TRBV3-1	CASSQGSLGSSYEQYF	TGTGCCAGCAGCCAAGGGTCTCTGGGTAGCTCCTACGAGCAGTACTTC
many	TRBD2	TRBJ2-3	TRBV6-5	CASSYVREGPTDTQYF	TGTGCCAGCAGTTACGTGCGGGAGGGCCCCACAGATACGCAGTATTTT
few	TRBD2	TRBJ2-1	TRBV7-2	CASSFPLAGVGYNEQFF	TGTGCCAGCAGCTTCCCCCTAGCGGGAGTCGGGTACAATGAGCAGTTCTTC
-	TRBD2	TRBJ2-1	TRBV4-2	CASSQGAGGRYEQFF	TGTGCCAGCAGCCAAGGGGCGGGGGGGCGGTATGAGCAGTTCTTC
-	-	TRBJ2-3	TRBV2	CASSEGRGSTDTQYF	TGTGCCAGCAGTGAAGGCCGGGGGAGCACAGATACGCAGTATTTT
few	-	TRBJ2-7	TRBV6-2/TRBV6-3	CASSPLGEGPGDYEQYF	TGTGCCAGCAGTCCCTTAGGTGAGGGGCCAGGAGATTACGAGCAGTACTTC
-	TRBD1	TRBJ2-5	TRBV6-1	CASGTSGGTETQYF	TGTGCCAGTGGGACTTCAGGGGGCACGGAGACCCAGTACTTC
-	TRBD1	TRBJ1-1	TRBV2	CASSEEGQGGLWNTEAFF	TGTGCCAGCAGTGAGGAAGGTCAGGGGGGCTTGTGGAACACTGAAGCTTTCTTT